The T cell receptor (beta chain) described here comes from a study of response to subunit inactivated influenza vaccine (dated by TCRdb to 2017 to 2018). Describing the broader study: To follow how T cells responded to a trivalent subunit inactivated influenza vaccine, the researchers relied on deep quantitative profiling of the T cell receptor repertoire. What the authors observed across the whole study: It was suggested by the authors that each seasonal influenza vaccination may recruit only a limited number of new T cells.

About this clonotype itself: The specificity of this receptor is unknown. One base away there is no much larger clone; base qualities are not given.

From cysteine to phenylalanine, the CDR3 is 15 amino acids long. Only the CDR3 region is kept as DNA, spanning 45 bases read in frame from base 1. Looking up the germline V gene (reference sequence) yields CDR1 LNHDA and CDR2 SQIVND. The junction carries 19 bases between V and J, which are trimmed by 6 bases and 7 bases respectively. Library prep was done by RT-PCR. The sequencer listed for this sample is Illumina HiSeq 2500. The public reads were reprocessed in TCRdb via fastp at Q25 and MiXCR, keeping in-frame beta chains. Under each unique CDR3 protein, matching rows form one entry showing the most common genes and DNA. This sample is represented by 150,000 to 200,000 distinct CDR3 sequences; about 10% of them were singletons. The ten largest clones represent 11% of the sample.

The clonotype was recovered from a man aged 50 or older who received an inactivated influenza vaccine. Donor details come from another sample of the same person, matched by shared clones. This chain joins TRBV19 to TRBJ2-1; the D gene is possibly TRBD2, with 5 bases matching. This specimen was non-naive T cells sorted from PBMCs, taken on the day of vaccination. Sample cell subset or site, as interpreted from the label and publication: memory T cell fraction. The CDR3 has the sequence CASSNRAGILNEQFF. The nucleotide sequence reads TGTGCCAGTAGCAACCGGGCGGGCATTTTAAATGAGCAGTTCTTC.